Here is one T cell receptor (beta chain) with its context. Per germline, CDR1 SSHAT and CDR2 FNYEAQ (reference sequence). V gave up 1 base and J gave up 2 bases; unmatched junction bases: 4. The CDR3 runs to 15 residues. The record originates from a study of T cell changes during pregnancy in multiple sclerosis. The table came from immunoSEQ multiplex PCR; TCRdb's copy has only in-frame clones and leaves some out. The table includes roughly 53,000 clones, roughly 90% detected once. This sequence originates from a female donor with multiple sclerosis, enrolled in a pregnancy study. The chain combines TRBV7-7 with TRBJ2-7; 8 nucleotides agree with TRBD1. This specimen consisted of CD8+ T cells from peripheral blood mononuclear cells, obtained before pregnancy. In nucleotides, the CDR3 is TGTGCCAGCAGCTTAGGACAGGGGCCTACCTACGAGCAGTACTTC. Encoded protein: CASSLGQGPTYEQYF.